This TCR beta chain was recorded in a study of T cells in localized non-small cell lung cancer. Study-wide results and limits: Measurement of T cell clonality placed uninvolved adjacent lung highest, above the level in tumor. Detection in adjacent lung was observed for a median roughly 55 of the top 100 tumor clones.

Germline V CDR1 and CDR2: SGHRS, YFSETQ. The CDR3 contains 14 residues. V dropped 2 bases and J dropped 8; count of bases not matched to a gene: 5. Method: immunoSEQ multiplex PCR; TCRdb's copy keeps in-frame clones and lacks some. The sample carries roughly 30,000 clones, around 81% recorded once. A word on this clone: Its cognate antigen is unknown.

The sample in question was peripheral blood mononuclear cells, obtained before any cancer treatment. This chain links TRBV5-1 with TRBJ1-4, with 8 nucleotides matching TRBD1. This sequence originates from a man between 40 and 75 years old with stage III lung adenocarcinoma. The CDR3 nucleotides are TGCGCCAGCAGCTTCGGGACAGGTCCCGAAAAACTGTTTTTT. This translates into CASSFGTGPEKLFF.